A selection of T cell receptor beta chains follows, all from one sample in a study of T-cell reconstitution after alpha-beta-depleted transplantation in children. TCRdb processed the PCR reads anew with MiXCR; each CDR3 protein has one entry. Of approximately 170,000 distinct CDR3 sequences in the sample, roughly 11% are singletons; the top ten hold roughly an eighth. Sequenced material: PBMCs, taken before TCRalphabeta/CD19-depleted stem cell transplant. These TCRs come from a boy younger than 10 with acute myeloid leukemia, due to receive a stem cell transplant. Each CDR3 is given with its conserved first and last residue. Each record gives: D gene, clone size, V gene, J gene, CDR3 protein, CDR3 DNA. The D gene is left open where the match is weak. Clone size is shown for a subset of rows, as once, few, many or a class of expanded clone.

>TRBD1|many|TRBV5-5|TRBJ2-1
CASSLRDSHNEQFF
TGTGCCAGCAGCTTGAGGGACAGTCATAATGAGCAGTTCTTC
>.|many|TRBV5-4|TRBJ2-1
CASRRTGGGPLGEQFF
TGTGCCAGCAGGAGAACAGGGGGAGGGCCATTGGGGGAGCAGTTCTTC
>.|many|TRBV9|TRBJ1-2
CASSSTGRNGYTF
TGTGCCAGCAGCTCAACGGGACGCAACGGCTACACCTTC
>TRBD1|many|TRBV12-3/TRBV12-4|TRBJ1-3
CASVRGQIERDTIYF
TGTGCCAGCGTCAGGGGACAGATTGAGCGGGACACCATATATTTT
>.|many|TRBV29-1|TRBJ1-1
CSVERGPTAFF
TGCAGCGTTGAAAGGGGACCGACAGCTTTCTTT
>.|many|TRBV29-1|TRBJ2-3
CSVAPTDTQYF
TGCAGCGTTGCCCCCACAGATACGCAGTATTTT
>.|many|TRBV9|TRBJ1-6
CASSVGAAGYNSPLHF
TGTGCCAGCAGCGTAGGAGCCGCCGGCTATAATTCACCCCTCCACTTT
>TRBD1|once|TRBV11-1|TRBJ2-3
CASSLRDRNTDTQYF
TGTGCCAGCAGCCTCCGGGACAGGAACACAGATACGCAGTATTTT
>.|many|TRBV29-1|TRBJ2-7
CSVEQAGYEQYF
TGCAGCGTTGAACAGGCGGGCTACGAGCAGTACTTC
>.|many|TRBV5-5|TRBJ2-3
CASSFRTDTQYF
TGTGCCAGCAGCTTCCGCACAGATACGCAGTATTTT
>.|many|TRBV20-1|TRBJ1-4
CSATRHQARGNEKLFF
TGCAGTGCCACCCGACATCAGGCCAGGGGTAATGAAAAACTGTTTTTT
>.|many|TRBV5-1|TRBJ2-5
CASSVHTYQETQYF
TGCGCCAGCAGCGTACACACGTACCAAGAGACCCAGTACTTC
>.|many|TRBV12-3/TRBV12-4|TRBJ1-1
CASSPRMNTEAFF
TGTGCCAGCAGCCCTAGGATGAACACTGAAGCTTTCTTT
>.|many|TRBV29-1|TRBJ2-5
CSARWERETQYF
TGCAGTGCCCGCTGGGAAAGAGAGACCCAGTACTTC
>.|many|TRBV11-2|TRBJ2-7
CASSRYGTTYEQYF
TGTGCCAGCAGCCGATACGGGACCACCTACGAGCAGTACTTC
>TRBD1|many|TRBV20-1|TRBJ2-7
CSARDATGTGGWEQYF
TGCAGTGCTAGAGACGCTACCGGGACAGGGGGCTGGGAGCAGTACTTC
>.|many|TRBV3-1|TRBJ1-2
CASSQELSYGYTF
TGTGCCAGCAGCCAAGAATTGAGCTATGGCTACACCTTC
>.|many|TRBV29-1|TRBJ1-1
CSVFRGSTGSTEAFF
TGCAGCGTTTTCCGGGGGTCCACGGGGAGCACTGAAGCTTTCTTT
>.|many|TRBV28|TRBJ2-3
CATGGPEGTQYF
TGTGCAACGGGGGGCCCTGAGGGTACGCAGTATTTT
>.|many|TRBV7-3|TRBJ2-5
CASSLLGTIGETQYF
TGTGCCAGCAGCTTGCTCGGGACAATCGGAGAGACCCAGTACTTC
>.|many|TRBV29-1|TRBJ2-7
CSVAPTEIYEQYF
TGCAGCGTTGCCCCGACAGAGATCTACGAGCAGTACTTC
>.|few|TRBV20-1|TRBJ1-6
CSASDTYNSPLHF
TGCAGTGCCTCGGACACCTATAATTCACCCCTCCACTTT
>.|many|TRBV27|TRBJ2-7
CASSWTTAGEQYF
TGTGCCAGCAGTTGGACTACCGCGGGGGAGCAGTACTTC
>.|many|TRBV20-1|TRBJ1-2
CSARGPGDGAGYTF
TGCAGTGCTAGAGGTCCAGGGGATGGTGCGGGCTACACCTTC
>TRBD1|many|TRBV7-8|TRBJ2-1
CASSTRQGVPFF
TGTGCCAGCAGCACCAGACAGGGTGTCCCGTTCTTC
>TRBD1|many|TRBV9|TRBJ2-5
CASSPGQGEGTQYF
TGTGCCAGCAGCCCCGGACAGGGGGAAGGGACCCAGTACTTC
>.|many|TRBV10-2|TRBJ2-4
CASSDPRGASVFVNIQYF
TGCGCCAGCAGTGACCCGAGGGGGGCCTCGGTTTTTGTCAACATTCAGTACTTC
>TRBD2|many|TRBV9|TRBJ2-1
CASSVWAGEDNEQFF
TGTGCCAGCAGCGTTTGGGCGGGAGAAGACAATGAGCAGTTCTTC
>.|.|TRBV5-1|TRBJ2-2
CASSWGSDTGELFF
TGCGCCAGCAGCTGGGGCTCAGACACCGGGGAGCTGTTTTTT
>.|many|TRBV29-1|TRBJ2-7
CSVEQGHPWWEQYF
TGCAGCGTTGAACAGGGACATCCCTGGTGGGAGCAGTACTTC
>TRBD1|many|TRBV5-1|TRBJ2-1
CASSLVGRGYNEQFF
TGCGCCAGCAGCTTGGTCGGCAGGGGGTACAATGAGCAGTTCTTC
>.|many|TRBV12-3/TRBV12-4|TRBJ2-1
CASSFSGGEQFF
TGTGCCAGCAGTTTTTCCGGGGGCGAGCAGTTCTTC
>.|many|TRBV28|TRBJ1-1
CASSLGTQNTEAFF
TGTGCCAGCAGTTTGGGGACTCAGAACACTGAAGCTTTCTTT
>.|many|TRBV6-5|TRBJ1-1
CASSYSAGGRAEAFF
TGTGCCAGCAGTTACTCAGCCGGGGGTAGGGCTGAAGCTTTCTTT
>.|many|TRBV11-2|TRBJ1-2
CASSLSPEYYYGYTF
TGTGCCAGCAGCTTATCCCCAGAATACTACTATGGCTACACCTTC
>.|many|TRBV12-3/TRBV12-4|TRBJ1-2
CASSFGGSFGYTF
TGTGCCAGCAGTTTCGGAGGGTCGTTTGGCTACACCTTC
>.|many|TRBV5-1|TRBJ1-2
CASSLGEDGYTF
TGCGCCAGCAGCTTGGGGGAAGACGGCTACACCTTC
>.|many|TRBV6-5|TRBJ1-5
CASSYSTDFGVSNQPQHF
TGTGCCAGCAGTTACTCAACGGACTTTGGGGTTAGCAATCAGCCCCAGCATTTT
>TRBD2|.|TRBV7-3|TRBJ2-3
CASSSIAGGPGNTDTQYF
TGTGCCAGCAGCTCCATAGCGGGAGGGCCAGGGAACACAGATACGCAGTATTTT
>TRBD2|many|TRBV29-1|TRBJ2-1
CSVEKGLAGVAIYNEQFF
TGCAGCGTTGAGAAGGGACTAGCGGGAGTTGCCATATACAATGAGCAGTTCTTC
>TRBD1|many|TRBV5-1|TRBJ1-2
CASSHTGEANYGYTF
TGCGCCAGCAGCCATACAGGGGAAGCTAACTATGGCTACACCTTC
>.|few|TRBV6-6|TRBJ1-2
CASIDSYGYTF
TGTGCCAGCATCGACAGTTATGGCTACACCTTC
>.|many|TRBV4-1|TRBJ1-5
CASSQSHRALSNQPQHF
TGCGCCAGCAGCCAATCTCATCGGGCTTTGAGCAATCAGCCCCAGCATTTT
>TRBD1|many|TRBV29-1|TRBJ2-3
CSVLTGYSTDTQYF
TGCAGCGTCCTGACAGGGTACAGTACAGATACGCAGTATTTT
>.|many|TRBV30|TRBJ1-1
CAWMQGLGTEAFF
TGTGCCTGGATGCAGGGTTTGGGCACTGAAGCTTTCTTT
>.|few|TRBV14|TRBJ2-2
CASSQGGATGELFF
TGTGCCAGCAGCCAAGGGGGGGCCACCGGGGAGCTGTTTTTT